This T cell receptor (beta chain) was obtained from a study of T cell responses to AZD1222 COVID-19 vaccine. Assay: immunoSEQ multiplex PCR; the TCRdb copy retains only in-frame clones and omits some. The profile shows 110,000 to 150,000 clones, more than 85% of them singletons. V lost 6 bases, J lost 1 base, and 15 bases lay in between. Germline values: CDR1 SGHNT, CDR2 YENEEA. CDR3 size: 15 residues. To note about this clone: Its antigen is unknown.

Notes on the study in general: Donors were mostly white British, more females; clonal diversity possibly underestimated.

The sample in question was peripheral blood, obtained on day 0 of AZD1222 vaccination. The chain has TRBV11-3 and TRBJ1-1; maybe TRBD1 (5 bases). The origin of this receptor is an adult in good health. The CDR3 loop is CASSAARGRNTEAFF. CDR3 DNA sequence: TGTGCCAGCAGTGCCGCCCGGGGGAGGAACACTGAAGCTTTCTTT.